The 10 T cell receptor beta chains presented below share a single source sample, sequenced in a study of T-cell reconstitution after alpha-beta-depleted transplantation in children. Preparation of the TCRbeta library used unique molecular identifiers. MiXCR was run by TCRdb on the PCR reads, yielding one entry per CDR3 protein. The sample comprises 580,000 or so distinct CDR3 sequences, under 25% of which are singletons, and approximately 14% rests with the top ten. The sequences come from PBMCs, mostly from graft donor cells, collected 360 days after TCRalphabeta/CD19-depleted stem cell transplant. Receptor source: a boy in the first two years of life who had a stem cell transplant for acute myeloid leukemia, so the T cells may come from the graft donor.

V gene TRBV7-9 combines with J gene TRBJ2-7, with TRBD1 matching over 8 bases. After removal of 5 bases from V and 5 bases from J, the junction contained 8 bases not matched to a gene. CDR3 length: 14 residues. Germline V lookup: CDR1 SEHNR, CDR2 FQNEAQ (reference sequence). CDR3 protein: CASSAGQGLDEQYV. The CDR3, as DNA: TGTGCCAGCAGCGCTGGACAGGGTCTAGACGAGCAGTACGTC.

The chain combines TRBV29-1 with TRBJ1-6; D is unresolved. Per germline, CDR1 SQVTM and CDR2 ANQGSEA. V lost 4 bases and J 4 bases, leaving 11 bases between the germline ends. This CDR3 region has 14 residues. The CDR3 coding sequence is TGCAGCGTTGGTGCGTCACCTTATAATTCACCCCTCCACTTT. Translation gives CSVGASPYNSPLHF.

The chain employs TRBV10-3 and TRBJ2-3; 7 bases are shared with TRBD1. CDR1 is ENHRY, CDR2 SYGVKD, per germline. J gave up 1 base and V 8 bases, and 3 bases lay outside the gene matches. This CDR3 region has 13 residues. CDR3 region: CAIRDSRTDTQYF. The DNA for the CDR3 is TGTGCCATCCGGGACAGCCGCACAGATACGCAGTATTTT.

The chain couples TRBV5-5 to TRBJ2-5, with 8 nucleotides matching TRBD2. The V gene end was trimmed by 1 base and the J gene end by 3 bases; junction bases not matched to a gene: 8. The CDR3 is 16 residues long. The germline gives CDR1 SGHKS, CDR2 YYEKEE (reference sequence). Here the CDR3 reads CASSLWVAGSEETQYF. The CDR3 DNA reads TGTGCCAGCAGCTTGTGGGTAGCGGGGTCTGAAGAGACCCAGTACTTC.

This clonotype was detected only a few times. This chain joins TRBV6-1 and TRBJ1-5; 7 bases are shared with TRBD1. From germline, CDR1 is MNHNS and CDR2 SASEGT. The CDR3 has 15 residues. V lost 6 bases and J lost 5; bases outside the gene matches: 10. As DNA, the CDR3 is TGTGCCAGCAGCTTCAGACAGGGAGGGCATCAGCCCCAGCATTTT. This codes for CASSFRQGGHQPQHF.

This clonotype appeared many times. J is TRBJ1-1 and V is TRBV29-1; D uncertain. Deletions cut 6 bases from V and 0 bases from J, with 8 bases between. The V gene's germline CDR1 is SQVTM and CDR2 ANQGSEA. The CDR3 is 12 amino acids. CDR3 in DNA: TGCAGCGTCAAAGGGATGAACACTGAAGCTTTCTTT. Encoded protein: CSVKGMNTEAFF.

The chain combines TRBV6-1 with TRBJ2-1, with D perhaps matching TRBD2 (6 bases). The germline V gene encodes CDR1 MNHNS and CDR2 SASEGT. The V gene lost 10 bases and the J gene lost 4 bases, with 17 bases spanning the gap. The CDR3 is 14 residues long. The DNA for the CDR3 is TGTGCCACCGCCCCAAGCGGGCGGTACAATGAGCAGTTCTTC. Translation gives CATAPSGRYNEQFF.

This clonotype was observed a few times. The chain couples TRBV27 to TRBJ2-7; no reliable D call. CDR1 and CDR2 from the germline V gene are MNHEY and SMNVEV (reference sequence). V gave up 2 bases and J gave up 4 bases, with 15 bases separating them. The CDR3 has 15 residues. The CDR3, as DNA: TGTGCCAGCAGTTTAAGCCCCGAACCCTATTACGAGCAGTACTTC. It yields the protein CASSLSPEPYYEQYF.

This chain connects TRBV5-1 to TRBJ2-3; possibly TRBD2 for D (6 bases). This CDR3 has 15 residues. Trimming shortened V by 4 bases and J by 2 bases, and 14 bases separated the two germline ends. CDR1 and CDR2 (germline): SGHRS, YFSETQ. The CDR3, as DNA: TGCGCCAGCAGCGCCCTGCGGGACTCCACAGATACGCAGTATTTT. It is translated as CASSALRDSTDTQYF. Looking up the rest from reference TRBV5-1 and TRBJ2-3 gives the full variable domain: KAGVTQTPRYLIKTRGQQVTLSCSPISGHRSVSWYQQTPGQGLQFLFEYFSETQRNKGNFPGRFSGRQFSNSRSEMNVSTLELGDSALYLCASSALRDSTDTQYFGPGTRLTVL.

The V call is TRBV29-1, the J call TRBJ2-1, with D unresolved. Per germline, CDR1 SQVTM and CDR2 ANQGSEA. V was cut by 4 bases and J by 4 bases, with 11 bases left in between. This CDR3 is built from 13 residues. DNA for the CDR3: TGCAGCGTTGGGAGCCCCCGGTACAATGAGCAGTTCTTC. As protein: CSVGSPRYNEQFF.